What follows are 27 T cell receptor beta chains derived from one specimen sequenced in a study of human T cells and chemical hapten exposure. In TCRdb, the RACE reads were re-called with MiXCR into one record per CDR3 protein. Here the sample spans 65,000 to 95,000 distinct CDR3 sequences, less than 8.5% being singletons. The time point: patch test 2, 6 weeks after DPC sensitization. Described treatment: therapeutic diphenylcyclopropenone sensitization with weekly scalp DPC. This specimen was whole blood, taken in connection with sensitization to the hapten diphenylcyclopropenone (DPC). The source is a woman aged 25 to 39 with alopecia areata. Some clones in this sample may be carry-over from other donors' samples.

This clonotype was counted a few times. The rearrangement uses TRBV6-5 and TRBJ1-5; 7 nucleotides agree with TRBD1. The germline CDR1 and CDR2 sequences are MNHEY and SVGAGI. CDR3 length: 15 amino acids. With 6 bases clipped from V and 0 bases from J, the junction kept 5 bases outside the gene matches. DNA for the CDR3: TGTGCCAGCAGCCAACAGGGGATTAGCAATCAGCCCCAGCATTTT. Its protein is CASSQQGISNQPQHF.

At least ten counts were recorded for this clonotype. This chain connects TRBV30 to TRBJ1-6, with TRBD1 identical over 9 bases. The CDR3 length is 13 residues. Germline values: CDR1 GTSNPN, CDR2 SVGIG (reference sequence). With 5 bases clipped from V and 7 bases from J, the junction kept 3 bases outside the gene matches. The CDR3 coding sequence is TGTGCCTGGCAAGACAGGGGGAATTCACCCCTCCACTTT. Encoded protein: CAWQDRGNSPLHF.

At least ten counts were recorded for this clonotype. The chain carries TRBV6-5 and TRBJ1-1, with D hard to call. V lost 0 bases and J 4 bases, leaving 12 bases between the germline ends. CDR1 is MNHEY, CDR2 SVGAGI, per germline. The CDR3 totals 15 residues. CDR3: CASSYSIIPGTEAFF. CDR3 DNA: TGTGCCAGCAGTTACTCGATAATTCCCGGCACTGAAGCTTTCTTT.

This clonotype was recorded at least ten times. CDR3 amino acids: CASRGTTYNSPLHF. CDR3 nucleotide sequence: TGCGCCAGCAGGGGGACCACTTATAATTCACCCCTCCACTTT. V is TRBV5-1 and J is TRBJ1-6; possibly TRBD1 for D (5 bases). Trimming took 5 bases from V and 4 from J, leaving 10 bases between them. Germline V gives CDR1 SGHRS, CDR2 YFSETQ. This CDR3 is 14 amino acids long.

V is TRBV15 and J is TRBJ1-6; D uncertain. Looked up from germline, CDR1 is LNHNV and CDR2 is YYDKDF (reference sequence). There are 15 residues in the CDR3. V shed 5 bases and J shed 2 bases, with 10 bases lying between them. The CDR3 protein is CATSYDKAYNSPLHF. The CDR3 nucleotides read TGTGCCACCAGCTACGACAAAGCCTATAATTCACCCCTCCACTTT.

Of note for this clonotype: The junction does not match germline at one end; this may be a read error. This chain uses TRBV6-1 with TRBJ1-2; 10 nucleotides agree with TRBD1. There are 13 residues in the CDR3. Looked up from germline, CDR1 is MNHNS and CDR2 is SASEGT. CDR3 sequence (DNA): TGTGCCAGCAGTGAGACAGGGGGCACCGCTCGGAGCTTC. This encodes CASSETGGTARSF.

In this sample, this clonotype turned up many times. The gene calls are TRBV6-1 and TRBJ1-1; 9 nucleotides match TRBD1. Per germline, CDR1 MNHNS and CDR2 SASEGT. The CDR3 length is 19 residues. V was clipped by 5 bases and J by 5 bases; unmatched bases: 21. The CDR3 bases are TGTGCCAGCAGTAAAGGTCTCGAGGGGACAGGGCAACGGGGGACTGAAGCTTTCTTT. Translated, it gives CASSKGLEGTGQRGTEAFF.

This clonotype has more than one count but fewer than ten. V and J are TRBV5-1 and TRBJ1-1; perhaps TRBD1 as D (5 bases). In germline, CDR1 is SGHRS, CDR2 YFSETQ. The V and J ends lost 6 bases and 1 base respectively, with 16 bases between them. The CDR3 runs 15 residues. CDR3 sequence (DNA): TGCGCCAGCAACCCCAGCCCAGGGACGAACACTGAAGCTTTCTTT. Encoded protein: CASNPSPGTNTEAFF.

In its sample, this clonotype was seen a few times. The rearrangement uses TRBV5-1 and TRBJ2-5; D call uncertain. V shed 6 bases and J shed 4 bases, with 16 bases lying between them. The germline V gene encodes CDR1 SGHRS and CDR2 YFSETQ. This CDR3 is built from 14 residues. This CDR3 is CASTESSARETQYF. The CDR3 nucleotides are TGCGCCAGCACCGAATCCTCAGCGCGAGAGACCCAGTACTTC.

Concerning this clonotype itself: Since a much larger clone is just one base distant, this may be a read error. The chain joins TRBV30 to TRBJ2-1, with 7 bases fitting TRBD1. Germline CDR1 GTSNPN, CDR2 SVGIG (reference sequence). CDR3 length: 15 amino acids. The chain's CDR3 is CAWSTKGQNYNKQFF. The DNA of the CDR3 is TGTGCCTGGAGCACTAAGGGACAGAACTACAATAAGCAGTTCTTC.

CDR3 residues: CASSASGGTDTQYF. The DNA for the CDR3 is TGTGCCAGTAGTGCGTCGGGGGGGACAGATACGCAGTATTTT. The chain carries TRBV19 and TRBJ2-3; 8 bases match TRBD2. Losses at the gene ends were 5 bases for V and 3 bases for J; bases not matched to a gene: 4. This CDR3 spans 14 amino acids. Looked up from germline, CDR1 is LNHDA and CDR2 is SQIVND (reference sequence).

This sequence joins TRBV10-3 and TRBJ2-3, with 8 bases aligning to TRBD2. J was trimmed by 0 bases and V by 11 bases; bases with no gene match: 10. Germline loops: CDR1 ENHRY, CDR2 SYGVKD. This CDR3 is 15 amino acids long. The CDR3 coding sequence is TGTGCCGCCCGGGGGGGGGCGCTTAGCACAGATACGCAGTATTTT. Protein product: CAARGGALSTDTQYF.

The chain uses TRBV2 and TRBJ2-1; D is uncertain. CDR1 and CDR2 from the germline V gene are SNHLY and FYNNEI. V lost 1 base and J 9 bases, leaving 16 bases between the germline ends. The CDR3 length is 15 residues. The CDR3 spells CASSEDQSPYSEQFF. In DNA form, the CDR3 reads TGTGCCAGCAGTGAAGACCAATCCCCTTACTCTGAGCAGTTCTTC. Together with reference TRBV2 and TRBJ2-1, the CDR3 gives the full variable domain: EPEVTQTPSHQVTQMGQEVILRCVPISNHLYFYWYRQILGQKVEFLVSFYNNEISEKSEIFDDQFSVERPDGSNFTLKIRSTKLEDSAMYFCASSEDQSPYSEQFFGPGTRLTVL.

On this clonotype: This may stem from a read error, because a much larger clone lies one nucleotide away. V is TRBV20-1 and J is TRBJ2-7; D possibly corresponds to TRBD2 (5 bases). In germline, CDR1 is DFQATT, CDR2 SNEGSKA (reference sequence). This CDR3 has 14 amino acids. The V gene lost 6 bases and the J gene lost 0 bases, with 15 bases spanning the gap. The CDR3 DNA sequence: TGCAGTGCAGACCTAGCCACTTCCTCCTACGAGCAGTACTTC. Translation gives CSADLATSSYEQYF.

This clonotype has only a few counts. V usage is TRBV2 and J usage is TRBJ1-5, with 7 bases fitting TRBD1. The CDR3 has 17 residues. CDR1 is SNHLY and CDR2 is FYNNEI in the germline V gene. V trimming: 2 bases; J trimming: 2 bases; junction bases outside the gene matches: 9. CDR3: CASSETGRGYGNQPQHF. The CDR3 coding sequence is TGTGCCAGCAGTGAAACGGGCAGGGGGTACGGCAATCAGCCCCAGCATTTT.

At least ten counts were recorded for this clonotype. The V and J genes are TRBV5-5 and TRBJ2-7; a weak D match, TRBD1 (5 bases). Germline V lookup: CDR1 SGHKS, CDR2 YYEKEE (reference sequence). The CDR3 runs to 13 residues. V was trimmed by 5 bases and J by 2 bases, leaving 11 bases between them. This chain's CDR3 is CASRPTGTYEQYF. In DNA form, the CDR3 reads TGTGCCAGCAGACCTACAGGTACCTACGAGCAGTACTTC.

This clonotype was seen more than once but under ten times. This chain joins TRBV12-3 or TRBV12-4 and TRBJ2-7; D possibly corresponds to TRBD1 (6 bases). V was trimmed by 3 bases and J by 2 bases, leaving 11 bases between them. The CDR3 runs 14 residues. CDR3 nucleotides: TGTGCCAGCAGTTTGTGGGGGCCAACCTACGAGCAGTACTTC. Translated: CASSLWGPTYEQYF.

The sample holds many counts of this clonotype. The chain recombines TRBV7-2 with TRBJ2-5, with no clear D. Germline V gene lookup returns CDR1 SGHTA and CDR2 FQGNSA. The CDR3 is 11 amino acids. V lost 4 bases and J lost 6, with 6 bases in between. The CDR3 region has the DNA TGTGCCAGCAGCTCGCAGAAGACCCAGTACTTC. It translates to CASSSQKTQYF.

In this sample, this clonotype turned up a few times. The chain couples TRBV6-6 to TRBJ1-2; the D is unclear. Germline-derived CDR1 and CDR2 are MNHNY and SVGAGI (reference sequence). The ends were cut back, 5 bases at V and 6 bases at J, with 10 bases in the middle. CDR3 length equals 12 residues. Written as DNA, the CDR3 is TGTGCCAGCAGTAGAAACACGGATGGCTACACCTTC. Translating gives CASSRNTDGYTF.

This clonotype was seen a handful of times. The chain links TRBV20-1 to TRBJ2-7; D unresolved. CDR1 and CDR2 from the germline V gene are DFQATT and SNEGSKA (reference sequence). CDR3 size: 14 residues. V lost 6 bases to trimming and J lost 2 bases, with 17 bases between them. This chain's CDR3 is CSACSSTRTYEQYF. CDR3 nucleotides: TGCAGTGCCTGCAGTTCGACACGGACCTACGAGCAGTACTTC.

The chain carries TRBV5-1 and TRBJ1-1; D possibly corresponds to TRBD1 (5 bases). Per the germline V gene, CDR1 is SGHRS and CDR2 is YFSETQ. The CDR3 spans 14 residues. Trimming stripped 0 bases from V and 3 bases from J, with 9 bases between. The CDR3 reads CASSLEGLYTEAFF. The CDR3 region has the DNA TGCGCCAGCAGCTTGGAGGGGCTGTACACTGAAGCTTTCTTT.

This clonotype was detected ten times or more. V gene TRBV2 combines with J gene TRBJ1-5; D ambiguous. With 7 bases removed from V and 6 bases from J, the gap between germline ends came to 10 bases. This CDR3 has 12 amino acids. Germline CDR1 reads SNHLY; CDR2 reads FYNNEI. This CDR3 is CASTRDGQPQHF. The CDR3 coding sequence is TGTGCCAGCACCCGAGATGGTCAGCCCCAGCATTTT.

This clonotype turned up a few times. The chain has TRBV29-1 and TRBJ2-5; perhaps TRBD1 as D (6 bases). The V gene lost 3 bases and the J gene lost 1 base, with 18 bases spanning the gap. Germline loops: CDR1 SQVTM, CDR2 ANQGSEA. The CDR3 loop spans 16 amino acids. In DNA, the CDR3 is TGCAGCGTTGATTTAACCATACAGGGCCTCCAAGAGACCCAGTACTTC. This sequence encodes CSVDLTIQGLQETQYF.

At least ten counts were recorded for this clonotype. This rearrangement joins TRBV21-1 to TRBJ1-1; TRBD1 is the table's D call, not checked against the DNA. TRBV21-1 is recorded as a pseudogene. The CDR3 is made up of 15 amino acids. The DNA of the CDR3 is TGTGCCAGCGAAGCGCTAAAAAAGGGGAGTTCTGAAGCTTTCTTT. Its translation: CASEALKKGSSEAFF.

J is TRBJ2-7 and V is TRBV12-3 or TRBV12-4; a weak D match, TRBD1 (7 bases). V lost 1 base and J lost 4, with 17 bases in between. The CDR3 loop spans 16 amino acids. The CDR3 loop reads CASSLGFWQGGYEQYF. The CDR3 DNA reads as TGTGCCAGCAGTTTAGGATTTTGGCAGGGGGGATACGAGCAGTACTTC.

Regarding this clonotype: A much more abundant neighbour one base away suggests this may be a read error. The chain couples TRBV3-1 to TRBJ2-3; 9 bases line up with TRBD2. From germline, CDR1 is LGHDT and CDR2 YNNKEL (reference sequence). The length of the CDR3 is 16 residues. The CDR3 is CASSQDMRGGTDTRYF. The CDR3 nucleotides are TGTGCCAGCAGCCAAGATATGCGGGGGGGCACAGATACGCGGTATTTT.

This clonotype was seen many times. The V call is TRBV2, the J call TRBJ1-5; D remains ambiguous. From germline, CDR1 is SNHLY and CDR2 FYNNEI. The CDR3 totals 15 residues. V lost 0 bases, J lost 6 bases, and 12 bases lay in between. The CDR3 DNA is TGTGCCAGCAGTGAAGCAGGAATACGGGGTCAGCCCCAGCATTTT. Amino acid sequence: CASSEAGIRGQPQHF.